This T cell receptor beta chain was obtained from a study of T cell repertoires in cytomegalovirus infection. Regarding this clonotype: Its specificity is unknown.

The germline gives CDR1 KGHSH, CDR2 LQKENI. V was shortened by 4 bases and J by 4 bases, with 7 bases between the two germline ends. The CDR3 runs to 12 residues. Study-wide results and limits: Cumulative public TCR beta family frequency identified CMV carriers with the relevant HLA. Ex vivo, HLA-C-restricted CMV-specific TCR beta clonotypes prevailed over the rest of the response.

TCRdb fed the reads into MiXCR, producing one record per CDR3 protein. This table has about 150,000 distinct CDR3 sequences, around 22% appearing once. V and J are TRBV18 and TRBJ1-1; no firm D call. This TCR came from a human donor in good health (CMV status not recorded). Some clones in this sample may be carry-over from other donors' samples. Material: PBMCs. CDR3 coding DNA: TGTGCCAGCTCACGAGGGTTCACTGAAGCTTTCTTT. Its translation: CASSRGFTEAFF. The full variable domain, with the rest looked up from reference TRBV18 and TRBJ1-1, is NAGVMQNPRHLVRRRGQEARLRCSPMKGHSHVYWYRQLPEEGLKFMVYLQKENIIDESGMPKERFSAEFPKEGPSILRIQQVVRGDSAAYFCASSRGFTEAFFGQGTRLTVV.